This T cell receptor beta chain was recorded in a study of intratumoral heterogeneity in liver cancer. At the level of the whole study: Across the full roughly 15-patient cohort, most patients were male and the median age was 63 years. RNA-seq, DNA sequencing, TCR-seq and SNP array data from multiple regions of hepatocellular carcinoma specimens were combined in the study to investigate intratumor heterogeneity. The full cohort included around 72 multiregional samples from approximately 15 HCC patients, consisting of approximately 50 tumoral regions and roughly 20 adjacent nontumoral regions.

General study outcomes and caveats: Overall T cell clonality did not differ significantly between tumor regions within either sequenced patient. TCR sequencing was reported to confirm the RNA-seq-based estimates of regional differences in tumor-infiltrating lymphocyte burden. Limitations acknowledged by the authors included a relatively low number of patients and under-sampled representation of tumor-infiltrating lymphocytes. In each sequenced patient, tumor region a showed significantly more unique T-cell clonal expansions than tumor region b.

Using the immunoSEQ assay, the TCR beta chain CDR3 regions were sequenced from genomic DNA. Primers annealing to V and J segments amplified rearranged VDJ segments. Per the authors' processing: Clonality and richness metrics were computed with the ImmunoSeq Analyzer software. Differentially abundant clones between regions were identified using Fisher's exact test plus a beta-binomial method for added stringency. TCRdb obtained this table from immuneACCESS and retained in-frame rearrangements with V and J assigned. These tables miss some clones; where compared with another copy, unresolved V genes account for less than half of the shortfall, and the remainder is unexplained. V, J and clone size are those of that table, while D and trimming were read from the DNA. Present in this sample are roughly 6,200 clones, about two thirds of which were seen just once. The ten top clones hold approximately 40% of the sample.

The CDR3 holds 17 amino acids from the cysteine to the phenylalanine. Just CDR3 DNA is preserved here, 51 bases in frame from base 1. The germline V gene gives CDR1 as MDHEN and CDR2 as SYDVKM. The V end loses 3 bases and the J end loses 3 bases, and a stretch of 20 bases separates them. Samples labelled H came from distinct, geographically separated regions of the hepatocellular carcinoma nodule. Early-stage hepatocellular carcinoma was present in all patients, and no therapy was administered to any patient before surgical resection. None of the sampled areas showed macroscopic evidence of necrosis or hemorrhage. Multiple regions from a couple of patients were subjected to TCR sequencing (ImmunoSeq). Each frozen resection tissue sample was taken at least 1 cm away from every other sample. The DNeasy blood and tissue kit was used to extract genomic DNA from bulk tissue. Relative to its sample, this clone is medium-sized (0.01 to 0.1%). Its antigen is not yet known. One base away there is no much larger clone; base qualities are not given.

The sample was tumor tissue, taken before any cancer treatment. This clonotype was sampled from a woman between 65 and 79 years old with hepatocellular carcinoma. This chain is built from TRBV28 and TRBJ1-2; a weak D assignment points to TRBD1 (6 bases agree). The CDR3 region: CASSFEDSQVEDYGYTF. The nucleotide sequence is TGTGCCAGCAGTTTCGAGGACAGCCAAGTGGAGGACTATGGCTACACCTTC.